This TCR beta chain stems from a study of blood T cell repertoires in COVID-19 (dated by TCRdb to 2018 to 2020). Describing the broader study: Samples covering the acute and convalescent phases of COVID-19 were provided by collaborators in the United States, Italy and Spain. Samples came from the ongoing ImmuneRACE study (first 160 participants) plus 1,254 subjects from 6 global collaborators. HLA class I and class II types, where available, came from metadata supplied by the sample provider rather than from assay-based typing. The material from the prospective study consisted of cDNA or gDNA derived from T cells, B-cell-depleted T cells, or PBMCs. A de-identified subject ID, COVID-19 status, age in years and sex were almost always included in the sample metadata. The dataset comprised deeply sampled blood TCRbeta repertoires from subjects exposed to, actively infected with, or recovered from COVID-19. The repertoires were made available in a free public database intended to serve as a resource for research on the immune response to SARS-CoV-2. On the study overall, not on this receptor specifically: The quantity of clinical and demographic metadata differed by source and by participant and was supplied without curation.

The immunoSEQ Assay, a bias-controlled multiplex PCR, was used to amplify TCRbeta CDR3 regions from genomic DNA. As for the original processing: The number of nucleated cells in each sample was estimated from the amplification of reference gene primers within the assay. To quantify the absolute abundance of each unique TCRbeta CDR3 rearrangement, sequence reads were collapsed and filtered. For each sample, productive Simpson clonality was calculated as the square root of Simpson's diversity index across productive rearrangements. TCRdb stores this immuneACCESS table with in-frame sequences only. Part of the clones is absent; in the studies checked, under half of the shortfall reflects unresolved V genes, and no reason is known for the rest. V, J and clone size derive from that table, while D and trimming were established from the DNA sequence. Counted in this sample were around 120,000 clones; about 87% of them appeared once. The ten largest account for more than 25% of the sample.

The table lists this clone with a few counts. Its recognized antigen is unknown. Base qualities are not recorded, but no much larger clone differs from it by a single base. Collaborating institutions collected whole blood in K2EDTA tubes following their own protocols. For TCRbeta analysis, collaborator samples were shipped as frozen whole blood, as isolated PBMCs, or as DNA extracted from either sample type. From V the trimming removes 1 base and from J it removes 8 bases, while the gene matches leave 3 bases of the junction unaccounted for. Including cysteine and phenylalanine, the CDR3 has 13 amino acids. Just the 39-base CDR3 DNA is kept, in frame starting at base 1. Taken from the germline V gene (reference sequence), the CDR1 and CDR2 loops are LNHDA and SQIVND.

Material for sequencing was peripheral blood. The rearranged segments are TRBV19 and TRBJ1-1, with 8 junctional bases fitting TRBD1. This sequence was found in a woman in her sixties or seventies with acute or convalescent COVID-19. The DNA is as follows: TGTGCCAGTAGTATAGTTCGGACAGGGGAAGCTTTCTTT. Its coded protein is CASSIVRTGEAFF.